The rows below give T cell receptor beta chains drawn from one sample of a study of beta chain features in type 1 diabetes. This table comes from immunoSEQ multiplex PCR, and its TCRdb copy is limited to in-frame clones, with some not included. This sample has about 150,000 clones; 8.5% to 14% occur once, and the top ten carry roughly 1.9%. Material for sequencing was central memory CD4+ T cells from blood. The origin of the receptors is a man aged 18 to 30 in good health. CDR3s include the opening cysteine and the closing phenylalanine or tryptophan. Fields, in order: V gene, J gene, clone size, D gene, CDR3 DNA, CDR3 protein. The D gene is left open where the match is weak. Clone size is given for some rows only: seen once, a few or many times, or a class if the clone is expanded.

V gene: TRBV4-2
J gene: TRBJ2-7
clone size: few
D gene: TRBD1
CDR3 DNA: TGTGCCAGCAGCCAAGCTCTAGGGACAGTAAACGAGCAGTACTTC
CDR3 protein: CASSQALGTVNEQYF

V gene: TRBV14
J gene: TRBJ1-4
clone size: few
D gene: TRBD1
CDR3 DNA: TGTGCCAGCAGCCAGCGGGGACAGGGGGCGGCTGAACTGTTTTTT
CDR3 protein: CASSQRGQGAAELFF

V gene: TRBV30
J gene: TRBJ2-6
clone size: few
D gene: .
CDR3 DNA: TGTGCCTGGAGCGGTGGATCCTCTGGGGCCAACGTCCTGACTTTC
CDR3 protein: CAWSGGSSGANVLTF

V gene: TRBV28
J gene: TRBJ2-3
clone size: few
D gene: TRBD2
CDR3 DNA: TGTGCCAGCAGCACGACTAGCGGGAGAGCGCTTGCGCAGTATTTT
CDR3 protein: CASSTTSGRALAQYF

V gene: TRBV5-1
J gene: TRBJ2-5
clone size: few
D gene: TRBD1
CDR3 DNA: TGCGCCAGCAGCTCCGGGACAGGGGGAGAGACCCAGTACTTC
CDR3 protein: CASSSGTGGETQYF

V gene: TRBV6-1
J gene: TRBJ2-6
clone size: .
D gene: TRBD2
CDR3 DNA: TGTGCCAGCAGTGAACGCGGACTAGCGGATAGCTCTGGGGCCAACGTCCTGACTTTC
CDR3 protein: CASSERGLADSSGANVLTF

V gene: TRBV7-3
J gene: TRBJ2-3
clone size: few
D gene: TRBD1
CDR3 DNA: TGTGCCAGCAGCTTAACTCCGGACAGGAGCACAGATACGCAGTATTTT
CDR3 protein: CASSLTPDRSTDTQYF

V gene: TRBV4-3
J gene: TRBJ2-7
clone size: .
D gene: TRBD1
CDR3 DNA: TGCGCCAGCAGCCAAGGCCTAACCGGGACAGGTATCTACGAGCAGTACTTC
CDR3 protein: CASSQGLTGTGIYEQYF

V gene: TRBV11-1
J gene: TRBJ2-1
clone size: few
D gene: TRBD1
CDR3 DNA: TGTGCCAGCAGCTTTAACCGGGACAGGAGCTCCTACAATGAGCAGTTCTTC
CDR3 protein: CASSFNRDRSSYNEQFF

V gene: TRBV10-3
J gene: TRBJ1-5
clone size: few
D gene: .
CDR3 DNA: TGTGCCATCAGTGAAGCAGGGGCAAGAAGTCAGCCCCAGCATTTT
CDR3 protein: CAISEAGARSQPQHF

V gene: TRBV25-1
J gene: TRBJ2-7
clone size: few
D gene: TRBD2
CDR3 DNA: TGTGCCAGCAGTGTCACTAGCGGGAAGGTTAGGACCTACGAGCAGTACTTC
CDR3 protein: CASSVTSGKVRTYEQYF